This T cell receptor (beta chain) originates from a study of human versus mouse CDR3 diversity and MHC coevolution. Findings of the study overall: Human T cells were selected on six MHC II alleles. Mice had fewer CDR3 deletions and insertions than humans on average. Humans had the largest estimated TCR beta repertoire, 1.5 million to 2 million clonotypes.

V lost 0 bases to trimming and J lost 3 bases, with 12 bases between them. CDR1 and CDR2 (germline): MGHRA, YSYEKL. CDR3 length: 15 amino acids. To note about this clone: The antigen is unknown.

TCRdb's copy holds only in-frame clones and misses some; the assay was immunoSEQ multiplex PCR. The sample contains over 60,000 clones, around 90% of which appear only once. The sequence was collected from a person between 30 and 69 years old in good health. Sequencing was performed on naive CD4+ T cells from blood. The subset denotes: CD45RO-negative CD62L-positive naive CD4 T cells. The rearrangement uses TRBV4-1 and TRBJ2-7, with D possibly TRBD2 on 5 matching bases. The CDR3 spells CASSQDSQSGYEQYF. The CDR3 DNA reads as TGCGCCAGCAGCCAAGATTCCCAAAGCGGCTACGAGCAGTACTTC.